The sequence of this T cell receptor (beta chain) was determined in a study of blood T cell dynamics during melanoma immunotherapy. Study at large: Metastatic melanoma patients received first-line pembrolizumab or nivolumab plus ipilimumab.

Notes on this clone: The antigen is not known.

Using immunoSEQ multiplex PCR, the repertoire was profiled, and TCRdb retains in-frame clones only, with some absent. The sample has several thousand clones, around 84% seen once. Study-wide points: Whether repertoire-driving clones were melanoma-specific could not be determined.

The length of the CDR3 is 16 residues. The germline gives CDR1 MNHEY, CDR2 SVGAGI. V gave up 4 bases and J gave up 2 bases, with 17 bases separating them. Time point described: week 3, after first cycle of checkpoint inhibitor. The sequencing used blood, collected from a patient treated with checkpoint blockade. The chain couples TRBV6-5 to TRBJ2-5; D is uncertain. The clonotype comes from a human donor with melanoma. Some clones in this sample may be carry-over from other donors' samples. CDR3 in amino acids: CASSLVRNRPQETQYF. CDR3 DNA sequence: TGTGCCAGCAGTTTAGTAAGAAACAGACCTCAAGAGACCCAGTACTTC.